This TCR beta chain derives from a study of read filtering for tumor transcriptome and immune sequencing. The study's findings and limits: IR-seq and RNA-seq agreed better without single-read clonotypes.

The library was built from about 400 ng RNA with molecular barcoded adaptors for alpha/delta and beta/gamma chains. TCRdb processed the reads anew with MiXCR; each CDR3 protein has one entry. Of approximately 45,000 distinct CDR3 sequences in the sample, 15% to 20% were seen once. This clonotype was counted many times. Its antigen is not identified. This CDR3 has 13 residues. V shed 6 bases and J shed 4 bases, with 11 bases lying between them. This receptor was obtained from a donor at least 40 years old with multiple myeloma. Sequenced material: a population of CD138-negative cells sorted from bone marrow. This chain connects TRBV12-3 or TRBV12-4 to TRBJ2-3, with D hard to call. The CDR3 region is CASSPNSPDTQYF. CDR3 bases: TGTGCCAGCAGCCCAAACTCCCCAGATACGCAGTATTTT.